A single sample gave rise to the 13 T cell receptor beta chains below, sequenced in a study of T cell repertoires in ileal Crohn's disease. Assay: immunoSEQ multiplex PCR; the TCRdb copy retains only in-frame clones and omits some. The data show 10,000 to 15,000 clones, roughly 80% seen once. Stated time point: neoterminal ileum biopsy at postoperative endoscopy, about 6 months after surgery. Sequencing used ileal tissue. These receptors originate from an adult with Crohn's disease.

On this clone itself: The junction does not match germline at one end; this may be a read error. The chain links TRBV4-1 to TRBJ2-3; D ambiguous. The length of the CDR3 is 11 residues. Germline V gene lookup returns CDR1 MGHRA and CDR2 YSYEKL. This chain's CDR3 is CASNQSTPQYF. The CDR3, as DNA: TGCGCCAGCAACCAAAGTACACCGCAGTATTTT.

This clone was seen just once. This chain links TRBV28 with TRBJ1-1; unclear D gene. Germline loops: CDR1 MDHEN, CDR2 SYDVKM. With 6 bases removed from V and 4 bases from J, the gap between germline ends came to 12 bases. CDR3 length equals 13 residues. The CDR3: CASSPLRVTEAFF. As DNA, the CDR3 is TGTGCCAGCAGCCCCCTTCGTGTCACTGAAGCTTTCTTT.

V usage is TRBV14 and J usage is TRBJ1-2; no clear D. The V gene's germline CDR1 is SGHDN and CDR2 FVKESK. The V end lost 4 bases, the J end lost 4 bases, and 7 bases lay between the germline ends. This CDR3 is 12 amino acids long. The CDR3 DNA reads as TGTGCCAGCAGCCCAGGCCCCTATGGCTACACCTTC. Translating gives CASSPGPYGYTF.

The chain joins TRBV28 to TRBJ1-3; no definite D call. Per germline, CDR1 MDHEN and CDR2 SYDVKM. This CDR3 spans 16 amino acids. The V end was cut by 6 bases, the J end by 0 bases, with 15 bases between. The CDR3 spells CASSSWAGNSGNTIYF. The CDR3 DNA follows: TGTGCCAGCAGCTCCTGGGCGGGGAACTCTGGAAACACCATATATTTT.

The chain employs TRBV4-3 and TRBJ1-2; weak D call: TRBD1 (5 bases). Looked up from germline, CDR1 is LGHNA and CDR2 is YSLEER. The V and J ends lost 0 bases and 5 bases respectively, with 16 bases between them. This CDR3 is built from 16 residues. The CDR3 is CASSQDQGWFGYGYTF. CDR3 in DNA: TGCGCCAGCAGCCAAGATCAGGGATGGTTCGGTTATGGCTACACCTTC.

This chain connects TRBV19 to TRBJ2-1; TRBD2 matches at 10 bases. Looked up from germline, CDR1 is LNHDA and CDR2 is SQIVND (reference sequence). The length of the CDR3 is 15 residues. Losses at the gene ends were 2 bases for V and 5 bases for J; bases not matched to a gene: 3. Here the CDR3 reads CASSILSGRDNEQFF. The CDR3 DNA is TGTGCCAGTAGTATATTGAGCGGGAGGGACAATGAGCAGTTCTTC.

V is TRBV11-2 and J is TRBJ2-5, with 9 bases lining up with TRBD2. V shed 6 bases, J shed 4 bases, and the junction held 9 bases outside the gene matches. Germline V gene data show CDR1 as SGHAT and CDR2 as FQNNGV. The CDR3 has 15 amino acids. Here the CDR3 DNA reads TGTGCCAGCAGTCTCGGGGTAGCGGGGGTAGAGACCCAGTACTTC. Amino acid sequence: CASSLGVAGVETQYF.

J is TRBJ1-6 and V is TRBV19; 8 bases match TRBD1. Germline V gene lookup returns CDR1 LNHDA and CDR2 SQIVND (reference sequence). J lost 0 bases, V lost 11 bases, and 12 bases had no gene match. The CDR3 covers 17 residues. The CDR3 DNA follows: TGTGCCCCCCGGGACAGGCTACGACTCTCCTATAATTCACCCCTCCACTTT. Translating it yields CAPRDRLRLSYNSPLHF.

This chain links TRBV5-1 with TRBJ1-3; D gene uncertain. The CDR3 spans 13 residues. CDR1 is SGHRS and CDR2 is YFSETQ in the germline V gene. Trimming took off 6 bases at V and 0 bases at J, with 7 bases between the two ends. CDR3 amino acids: CASTSVSGNTIYF. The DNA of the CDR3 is TGCGCCAGCACCTCTGTCTCTGGAAACACCATATATTTT.

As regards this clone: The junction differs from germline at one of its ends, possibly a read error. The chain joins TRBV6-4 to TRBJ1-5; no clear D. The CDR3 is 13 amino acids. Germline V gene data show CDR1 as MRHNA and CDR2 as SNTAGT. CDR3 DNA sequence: TGTGCCAGCGGTGACTCGACGGGACAGCCCCAGCATTTT. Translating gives CASGDSTGQPQHF.

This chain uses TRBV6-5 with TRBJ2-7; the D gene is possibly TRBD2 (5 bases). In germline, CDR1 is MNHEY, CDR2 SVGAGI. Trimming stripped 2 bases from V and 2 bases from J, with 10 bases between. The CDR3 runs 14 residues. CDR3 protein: CASSYGPGTYEQYF. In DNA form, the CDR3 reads TGTGCCAGCAGTTACGGCCCGGGGACCTACGAGCAGTACTTC.

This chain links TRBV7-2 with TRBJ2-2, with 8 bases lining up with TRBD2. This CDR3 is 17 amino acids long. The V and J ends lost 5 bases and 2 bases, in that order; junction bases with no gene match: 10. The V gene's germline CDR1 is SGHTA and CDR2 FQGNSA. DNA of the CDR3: TGTGCCAGCAGCCCGGGGGGGGACGGATTTAACACCGGGGAGCTGTTTTTT. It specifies CASSPGGDGFNTGELFF.

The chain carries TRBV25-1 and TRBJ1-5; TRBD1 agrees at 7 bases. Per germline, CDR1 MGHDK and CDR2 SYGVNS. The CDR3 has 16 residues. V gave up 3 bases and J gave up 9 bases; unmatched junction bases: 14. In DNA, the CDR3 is TGTGCCAGCAGTGACTCCCTGGACAGGTTTTCACGGCCCCAGCATTTT. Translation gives CASSDSLDRFSRPQHF.